The 26 T cell receptor beta chains below come from one sample, sequenced in a study of circulating and synovial CD4+ cells in juvenile arthritis. Measured with immunoSEQ multiplex PCR; TCRdb has only the in-frame clones, and not every one. The table has tens of thousands of clones, about 93% seen once; the top ten hold 2.5% to 3%. Sequencing was done on a sample of CD4+ T cells from blood. The receptors shown here come from a human donor with juvenile idiopathic arthritis.

The rearrangement links TRBV2 to TRBJ2-1, with 10 nucleotides matching TRBD2. This CDR3 has 16 amino acids. V lost 2 bases to trimming and J lost 6 bases; unmatched junction nucleotides: 7. CDR1 is SNHLY and CDR2 is FYNNEI in the germline V gene. The CDR3 DNA reads TGTGCCAGCAGTGAACAGCGGGAGGGCCCCGGCAATGAGCAGTTCTTC. As protein: CASSEQREGPGNEQFF.

The CDR3 bases are TGTGCCAGTAGTATAGCGGGGACAGCCTACGAGCAGTACTTC. This sequence encodes CASSIAGTAYEQYF. The chain couples TRBV19 to TRBJ2-5, with 7 bases fitting TRBD1. The J call may be in error: the DNA end matches TRBJ2-7 better. The length of the CDR3 is 14 residues. Germline CDR1 LNHDA, CDR2 SQIVND (reference sequence).

The CDR3 reads CASSLSSDRAYEQYF. The CDR3 nucleotides read TGTGCCAGCAGCTTAAGCTCGGACAGGGCTTACGAGCAGTACTTC. This rearrangement joins TRBV7-2 to TRBJ2-7, with 8 bases identical to TRBD1. J was trimmed by 4 bases and V by 2 bases; bases with no gene match: 7. The length of the CDR3 is 15 residues. CDR1 SGHTA and CDR2 FQGNSA come from the germline V gene.

This clone showed up just a few times. The chain is built from TRBV12-5 and TRBJ2-5; 10 bases line up with TRBD2. J lost 6 bases, V lost 6 bases, and 7 bases had no gene match. The CDR3 consists of 14 residues. Germline CDR1 reads LGHNT; CDR2 reads FRNRAP. The CDR3 coding sequence is TGTGCTAGTGGGCCTGGCACTAGCGGGAAGACCCAGTACTTC. It specifies CASGPGTSGKTQYF.

V is TRBV4-1 and J is TRBJ1-1; D possibly corresponds to TRBD1 (5 bases). Germline CDR1 reads MGHRA; CDR2 reads YSYEKL. V was clipped by 0 bases and J by 1 base, with 9 bases between them. The CDR3 is made up of 15 amino acids. The CDR3 region is CASSQEAGRNTEAFF. DNA of the CDR3: TGCGCCAGCAGCCAAGAAGCGGGGCGGAACACTGAAGCTTTCTTT.

V usage is TRBV5-1 and J usage is TRBJ2-3, with 8 bases fitting TRBD2. With 0 bases clipped from V and 5 bases from J, the junction kept 2 bases outside the gene matches. CDR1 SGHRS and CDR2 YFSETQ come from the germline V gene. This CDR3 has 14 amino acids. Written as DNA, the CDR3 is TGCGCCAGCAGCTTGGGTAGCGGGGTAGATACGCAGTATTTT. This encodes CASSLGSGVDTQYF.

This clone was detected only once. J is TRBJ1-2 and V is TRBV11-1; TRBD1 matches at 7 bases. The CDR3 consists of 13 residues. The V gene's germline CDR1 is SGHAT and CDR2 FQDESV (reference sequence). V trimming: 5 bases; J trimming: 6 bases; junction bases outside the gene matches: 6. The DNA for the CDR3 is TGTGCCAGCAGCCGGGGACAGTCGGATGGCTACACCTTC. Residues: CASSRGQSDGYTF.

V gene TRBV7-8 combines with J gene TRBJ2-5, with D possibly TRBD2 on 5 matching bases. Germline loops: CDR1 SGHVS, CDR2 FQNEAQ. Between the trimmed V and J ends, which lost 0 bases and 2 bases, there was a span of 10 bases. This CDR3 contains 15 residues. CDR3 region: CASSLAEAGQETQYF. The CDR3 nucleotides read TGTGCCAGCAGCTTAGCGGAGGCGGGTCAAGAGACCCAGTACTTC.

The rearrangement links TRBV20-1 to TRBJ2-1; D is undetermined. Germline loops: CDR1 DFQATT, CDR2 SNEGSKA (reference sequence). V was clipped by 5 bases and J by 9 bases, with 11 bases between them. CDR3 length equals 11 residues. In DNA, the CDR3 is TGCAGTGCTCCTCGCCCCGGTGAGCAGTTCTTC. Translated: CSAPRPGEQFF.

The rearrangement links TRBV5-1 to TRBJ1-1; the D gene is possibly TRBD1 (6 bases). The CDR3 is made up of 14 amino acids. Germline V gene sequence: CDR1 SGHRS, CDR2 YFSETQ. V shed 4 bases and J shed 4 bases, with 14 bases lying between them. For the CDR3, the DNA is TGCGCCAGCAGCGTCCGAGGGGGTGGCACTGAAGCTTTCTTT. Its translation: CASSVRGGGTEAFF.

The chain uses TRBV2 and TRBJ2-1, with 9 bases lining up with TRBD2. J lost 1 base, V lost 4 bases, and 5 bases had no gene match. The length of the CDR3 is 16 residues. CDR1 SNHLY and CDR2 FYNNEI come from the germline V gene. The CDR3 loop reads CASSAHSGSSYNEQFF. CDR3 bases: TGTGCCAGCAGTGCGCATAGCGGGAGTTCCTACAATGAGCAGTTCTTC.

The chain recombines TRBV6-1 with TRBJ2-1; perhaps TRBD1 as D (6 bases). There are 12 residues in the CDR3. Germline V gene lookup returns CDR1 MNHNS and CDR2 SASEGT. With 4 bases removed from V and 9 bases from J, the gap between germline ends came to 10 bases. The CDR3 sequence is CASSVNRVEQFF. DNA of the CDR3: TGTGCCAGCAGTGTCAACAGGGTTGAGCAGTTCTTC.

The rearrangement joins TRBV10-3 to TRBJ1-1; D is unclear. The CDR3 is 13 residues long. Trimming cost V 3 bases and J 0 bases, with 5 bases left between them. Germline V gene data show CDR1 as ENHRY and CDR2 as SYGVKD. The CDR3 DNA is TGTGCCATCAGTGATCGCGTGAACACTGAAGCTTTCTTT. This codes for CAISDRVNTEAFF.

The chain uses TRBV6-1 and TRBJ1-1, with 7 positions matching TRBD1. The V segment lost 6 bases and the J segment 1 base; nucleotides outside the gene matches: 5. CDR3 size: 14 residues. Germline V lookup: CDR1 MNHNS, CDR2 SASEGT. CDR3 residues: CASSTDRSNTEAFF. The CDR3 nucleotides read TGTGCCAGCAGCACGGACAGGTCGAACACTGAAGCTTTCTTT.

V usage is TRBV19 and J usage is TRBJ2-1, with D hard to call. Germline CDR1 reads LNHDA; CDR2 reads SQIVND (reference sequence). The CDR3 contains 11 residues. V was shortened by 9 bases and J by 9 bases, with 12 bases between the two germline ends. CDR3 amino acids: CASGIKSEQFF. In DNA, the CDR3 is TGTGCCAGCGGTATCAAGAGTGAGCAGTTCTTC.

V is TRBV4-1 and J is TRBJ2-7; TRBD1 is a possible D gene (6 bases). The CDR3 has 15 amino acids. The V end lost 2 bases, the J end lost 3 bases, and 14 bases lay between the germline ends. CDR1 MGHRA and CDR2 YSYEKL come from the germline V gene. This CDR3 reads CASSQTTGNFYEQYF. CDR3 coding DNA: TGCGCCAGCAGCCAAACTACAGGGAACTTCTACGAGCAGTACTTC.

The J gene is TRBJ2-1, the V gene TRBV5-1, with 11 bases aligning to TRBD2. V lost 0 bases and J lost 3; bases outside the gene matches: 5. The CDR3 consists of 17 residues. Germline-derived CDR1 and CDR2 are SGHRS and YFSETQ. The CDR3 nucleotides read TGCGCCAGCAGCTTGGGGCCCCTAGCGGGAGGCTACAATGAGCAGTTCTTC. Amino acids: CASSLGPLAGGYNEQFF.

A few counts support this clone. The V gene is TRBV19, the J gene TRBJ2-7; 10 nucleotides match TRBD2. Germline trimming cut 6 bases from V and 4 bases from J; bases unmatched to any gene: 6. The CDR3 has 14 residues. Germline CDR1 is LNHDA and CDR2 is SQIVND (reference sequence). Written as DNA, the CDR3 is TGTGCCAGTAGACGGACTAGCGGAGTTTACGAGCAGTACTTC. It encodes CASRRTSGVYEQYF.

V is TRBV5-1 and J is TRBJ1-2; 9 bases align to TRBD1. This CDR3 is 12 amino acids long. J lost 8 bases, V lost 3 bases, and 2 bases had no gene match. Per the germline V gene, CDR1 is SGHRS and CDR2 is YFSETQ. CDR3 nucleotide sequence: TGCGCCAGCAGCTGGGACAGGGCGGGCTACACCTTC. Its translation: CASSWDRAGYTF.

The chain recombines TRBV6-5 with TRBJ1-2; D is perhaps TRBD1 (5 bases). The V and J ends lost 4 bases and 4 bases respectively, with 13 bases between them. Germline V lookup: CDR1 MNHEY, CDR2 SVGAGI. This CDR3 is built from 14 residues. The CDR3 DNA reads as TGTGCCAGCAGTTCCAGGGCGGAGAGCTATGGCTACACCTTC. It is translated as CASSSRAESYGYTF.

This clone has only one observation. V usage is TRBV11-2 and J usage is TRBJ2-1; D is perhaps TRBD1 (6 bases). Trimming removed 0 bases at V and 6 bases at J, with 15 bases between. The V gene's germline CDR1 is SGHAT and CDR2 FQNNGV. The CDR3 consists of 16 residues. CDR3 sequence reads: CASSLDRAQGGNEQFF. CDR3 in DNA: TGTGCCAGCAGCTTAGATCGTGCACAGGGCGGCAATGAGCAGTTCTTC.

This rearrangement joins TRBV7-3 to TRBJ2-5; TRBD2 might be the D (6 bases). Germline loops: CDR1 SGHTA, CDR2 FQGTGA. Between the trimmed V and J ends, which lost 5 bases and 2 bases, there was a span of 15 bases. The CDR3 loop spans 15 amino acids. In DNA, the CDR3 is TGTGCCAGCAGCCTCGGTCCGGGAGCTCAAGAGACCCAGTACTTC. It codes for CASSLGPGAQETQYF.

The table lists this clone with a count of one. The chain links TRBV10-3 to TRBJ2-3, with 15 bases fitting TRBD2. The CDR3 consists of 17 residues. J gave up 2 bases and V 5 bases, and 5 bases lay outside the gene matches. Germline V CDR1 and CDR2: ENHRY, SYGVKD. In DNA, the CDR3 is TGTGCCATCAGTCGCGGACTAGCGGGAGGGTCCACAGATACGCAGTATTTT. It encodes CAISRGLAGGSTDTQYF.

This rearrangement joins TRBV5-1 to TRBJ2-7; TRBD2 matches at 9 bases. The CDR3 runs 14 residues. The germline gives CDR1 SGHRS, CDR2 YFSETQ. V shed 4 bases and J 5 bases; nucleotides not matched to a gene: 7. The chain's CDR3 is CASSIKREVHEQYF. The CDR3 coding sequence is TGCGCCAGCAGCATCAAGCGGGAGGTCCACGAGCAGTACTTC.

The V and J genes are TRBV9 and TRBJ2-3; 8 bases match TRBD2. V dropped 4 bases and J dropped 4; count of bases not matched to a gene: 11. From germline, CDR1 is SGDLS and CDR2 YYNGEE. The CDR3 is 16 residues long. The CDR3 coding sequence is TGTGCCAGCAGCCCCGGGGGGCGGGAGGTCCCAGATACGCAGTATTTT. This encodes CASSPGGREVPDTQYF.

The chain combines TRBV7-6 with TRBJ2-5; a possible D gene is TRBD1 (6 bases). The CDR3 runs to 15 residues. Deletions cut 6 bases from V and 5 bases from J, with 19 bases between. In germline, CDR1 is SGHVS, CDR2 FNYEAQ. The CDR3 here is CASRDSQQLWETQYF. In DNA form, the CDR3 reads TGTGCCAGCAGGGACAGCCAACAGTTGTGGGAGACCCAGTACTTC.